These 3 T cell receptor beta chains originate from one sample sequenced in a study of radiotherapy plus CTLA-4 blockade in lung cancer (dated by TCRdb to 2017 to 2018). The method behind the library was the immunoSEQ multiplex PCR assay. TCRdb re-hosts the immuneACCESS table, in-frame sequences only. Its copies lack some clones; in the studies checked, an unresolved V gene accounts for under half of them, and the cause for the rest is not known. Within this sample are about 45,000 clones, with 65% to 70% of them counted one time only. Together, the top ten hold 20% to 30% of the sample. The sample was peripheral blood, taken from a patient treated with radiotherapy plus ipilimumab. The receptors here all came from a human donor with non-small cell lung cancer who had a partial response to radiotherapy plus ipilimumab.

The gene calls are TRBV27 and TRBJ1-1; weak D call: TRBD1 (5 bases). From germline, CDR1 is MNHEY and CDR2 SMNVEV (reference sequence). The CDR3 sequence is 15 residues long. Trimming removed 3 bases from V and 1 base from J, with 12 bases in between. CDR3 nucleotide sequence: TGTGCCAGCAGTTTTCAACAGGCGAAGAACACTGAAGCTTTCTTT. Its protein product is CASSFQQAKNTEAFF.

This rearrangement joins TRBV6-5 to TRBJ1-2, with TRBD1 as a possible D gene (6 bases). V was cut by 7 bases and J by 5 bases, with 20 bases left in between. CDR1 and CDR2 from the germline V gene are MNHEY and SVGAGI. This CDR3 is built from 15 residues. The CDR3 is CASTLGGGAGYGYTF. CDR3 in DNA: TGTGCCAGCACCCTAGGGGGGGGCGCCGGATATGGCTACACCTTC.

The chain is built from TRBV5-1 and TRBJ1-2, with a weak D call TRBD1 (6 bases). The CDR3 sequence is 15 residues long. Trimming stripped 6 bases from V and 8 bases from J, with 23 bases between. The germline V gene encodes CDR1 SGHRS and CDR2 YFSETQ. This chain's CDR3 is CASTSGAGGEEGYTF. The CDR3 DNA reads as TGCGCCAGCACGTCTGGGGCGGGGGGCGAGGAGGGCTACACCTTC.